A single T cell receptor beta chain is shown here with its context. The antigen is not known. This specimen comes from a study of shared clonotypes between healthy human individuals. Whole-study findings and limits: A generally larger estimated richness was seen in naive subsets than in memory subsets.

Samples underwent the assay at deep level. The assay was immunoSEQ multiplex PCR, and TCRdb's table has in-frame clones only and misses some. The profile shows 950,000 to 1,300,000 clones, 75% of them singletons. Among the donors, all were Caucasian adults who lived in Nashville, Tennessee. From CD4+ cells came CD45RA+ naive and CD45RA-negative memory subsets. CDR3 length: 15 amino acids. Per germline, CDR1 SGHAT and CDR2 FQNNGV. V trimming: 1 base; J trimming: 6 bases; junction bases outside the gene matches: 5. Sequenced: memory CD4+ T cells sorted from blood. Noted subset: CD45RA-negative fraction. The rearrangement links TRBV11-2 to TRBJ2-2; the match to TRBD1 covers 7 bases. This TCR was recovered from a man between 18 and 29 years old in good health. CDR3: CASSLGVGGPGELFF. The CDR3 DNA reads as TGTGCCAGCAGCTTAGGAGTAGGGGGCCCCGGGGAGCTGTTTTTT.